This T cell receptor (beta chain) originates from a study of radiotherapy plus CTLA-4 blockade in lung cancer. Assay: immunoSEQ multiplex PCR; the TCRdb copy retains only in-frame clones and omits some. The top ten hold about 8.3% of the sample, which has tens of thousands of clones, roughly 76% seen once. Enrolled patients, whose metastatic non-small-cell lung cancer was chemo-refractory, received focal radiation plus CTLA-4 blockade with ipilimumab. The ends lost 4 bases at V and 7 bases at J; junction bases unmatched: 8. CDR3 length equals 14 residues. CDR1 is KGHSH, CDR2 LQKENI, per germline. The sequences come from peripheral blood, collected from a patient treated with radiotherapy plus ipilimumab. The receptor's source is a human donor with non-small cell lung cancer whose response to radiotherapy plus ipilimumab could not be evaluated. This chain links TRBV18 with TRBJ2-7, with 9 bases lining up with TRBD1. CDR3 sequence (DNA): TGTGCCAGCTCACTTGACAGGGGGGCCACAGAGCAGTACTTC. It translates to CASSLDRGATEQYF.